This T cell receptor beta chain appears in the sequencing data of a study of cytomegalovirus exposure and HLA in healthy donors (dated by TCRdb to the late 2010s). As for the study more broadly: According to an earlier analysis of 550 to 750 of the donors, roughly 180 million T cells yielded 90 million to 130 million unique TCR beta sequences and around 300 Gb of sequence data. HLA typing covered class I and class II loci at four-digit resolution. Roughly 300 gigabases of sequencing data and 70 million to 100 million unique TCR sequences made up an early release that covered 640 HLA-typed donors. In a later genetic analysis, genome-wide SNP genotypes for 398 of the 666 donors were used, and that subset was treated as a discovery cohort. The number of typed donors differed by locus: 629-630 for A, B, C, DRB1 and DQB1; 500 to 550 for DQA1; approximately 610 for DPA1; and around 450 for DPB1. Alongside the repertoire data, information on donor age, sex, ethnicity and CMV serostatus was compiled. The genetic ancestry cluster associated with self-reported Caucasian donors included about 81% of the approximately 410 genotyped donors. To predict cytomegalovirus infection status, the study combined high-throughput TCR immunosequencing, statistical association of individual TCRs with disease status, and machine learning. The aim of the study was to test whether cataloging public T cell receptors could identify signatures of past pathogen exposure. Among roughly 400 genotyped donors of the cohort, an average of around 240,000 unique TCR beta nucleotide sequences were sequenced per donor, 15% to 20% of them non-productive. Because of strong linkage in the cohort, four or five DR-DQ haplotypes were treated as single units for association and clustering. An earlier analysis of approximately 630 of the donors applied high-throughput TCR beta sequencing to assess whether each TCR beta V gene segment acted as functional or pseudogenic. A separate validation cohort of some 130 different subjects was used in addition to the roughly 670-subject first cohort. The later analysis used no new phenotypic data to find candidate immune exposures, relying instead on TCR beta sequences and their occurrence across donors. In a later analysis, previously published TCR beta repertoires from 500 to 750 donors were re-analyzed and high-resolution HLA genotyping was added so that TCR occurrence patterns could be studied. All discovery cohort repertoires had been generated on a single sequencing platform. The study used immunosequencing to profile the T cell repertoires of approximately 690 subjects and linked those repertoires to cytomegalovirus serostatus.

Overall results and qualifications from the work: Compared with equally common non-associated chains, HLA-associated TCR beta chains in a later analysis were more clonally expanded and had lower generation probabilities. Because the 87-base-pair reads could not distinguish some IMGT-functional V segments, including TRBV6-2 and TRBV6-3, those segments were excluded. Broadly in line with IMGT annotations, most TCR beta V segments showed up in productive rearrangements about 90% or about 30% of the time in an earlier analysis of 587 of the donors. Most TCR sequences were seen in very few donors, while some public TCRs were found in many individuals. A later analysis found that most CMV-associated TCR beta chains appeared HLA-restricted, with HLA associations seemingly driven largely by CMV exposure. The classifier was reported to diagnose cytomegalovirus status with high specificity and sensitivity in both the original and validation cohorts. Compared with the roughly 670-donor mean, donors in an Asian-associated ancestry cluster had fewer N-insertions in productive TCRs, according to a later genetic analysis. A further reported finding was that TCR beta sequences accurately predicted the HLA-A and HLA-B alleles for most subjects in the first cohort. The cohort was sequenced for TCR beta chains only, and without alpha or paired-chain data the features that could be detected were limited. Linkage disequilibrium might explain the correlated functional status among segregating V segments, but an unknown experimental factor could not be excluded. When HLA alleles, especially DR and DQ, strongly co-occurred, attributing TCR associations to individual alleles was difficult. The authors suggested that the approach could potentially be generalized to other disease states and immunological phenotypes. At a false discovery rate of 0.05, a later analysis linked 15,000 to 20,000 TCR beta sequences to specific HLA alleles. A later genetic analysis associated a missense DCLRE1C variant with V-gene and J-gene trimming of TCR beta chains, and an independent cohort replicated the association. In vitro tests confirmed that three of the cytomegalovirus-associated TCR beta chains recognize cytomegalovirus antigens. A total of 150 to 200 TCR beta chains were listed by the study as associated with cytomegalovirus. According to a later analysis, parvovirus B19, influenza, CMV and Epstein-Barr virus appeared linked to several top co-occurrence clusters. A group of highly shared sequence variants was considered likely to be a technical artifact of the sequencing pipeline. Because HLA typing was missing for some donors at each locus, association tests included only the typed subset. The presence/absence analyses assumed that sequencing depth was roughly uniform across donors, and that assumption may not be true. A later analysis found that TCR association rates varied across HLA loci, with DRB1 alleles showing the most associated TCRs and HLA-C alleles the fewest. The earlier analysis of around 600 of the donors excluded approximately 15 rarely observed V segments, including chromosome 9 orphons, because counts were too low. The only immune exposure information available for the cohort was CMV serostatus.

The cohort consisted of 600 to 700 healthy bone marrow donors. Cohort members were all nominally healthy when sampled, although unrecorded immune exposures were likely present. The donor was CMV seronegative and was included in the group of several hundred seronegative cohort members. Every donor gave a peripheral blood sample, and the peripheral blood mononuclear cells from that sample were used for TCR beta sequencing. Genomic DNA extraction from the blood cell samples was performed with the Qiagen DNeasy Blood Extraction Kit. V loses 6 bases, J loses 4 bases, and the germline ends lie 12 bases apart. The CDR3 starts with the cysteine, ends with the phenylalanine, and has 13 residues. Here the CDR3 DNA is all that survives: 39 bases in frame from base 1. The germline V gene specifies MNHEY as CDR1 and SVGAGI as CDR2. The library was generated by the immunoSEQ multiplex PCR assay. For the multiplex PCR, a mixture combining 60 forward primers for TCR Vbeta segments and 13 reverse primers for TCR Jbeta segments was used. The CDR3 region of rearranged TCR beta genes was amplified from genomic DNA with a multiplex PCR assay. The Illumina HiSeq System was used to sequence the amplified TCR beta libraries as 87-base-pair reads. The paper's data handling went like this. A later analysis tallied 75 million to 85 million unique TCR beta chains across the 666 repertoires, and around 10 million of those chains were shared by two or more donors. Raw reads were error-corrected and collapsed into unique sequences by a nearest-neighbor algorithm in which closely related sequences were merged to remove PCR and sequencing errors. V, D and J gene segments were assigned by aligning CDR3 sequences to IMGT reference sequences. For a sequence to be retained, a match of at least six nucleotides to both a V gene segment and a J gene segment was required. A rearrangement counted as productive if the CDR3 had no stop codons and remained in frame with V and J, and every other rearrangement counted as non-productive. Following IMGT convention, CDR3 was defined as the stretch from the second conserved V-encoded cysteine to the conserved J-encoded phenylalanine. The earlier analysis of 450 to 750 of the donors excluded any sequence lacking an unambiguous match to a single V gene segment. An earlier analysis of approximately 590 of the donors called V segments functional above 56.7% productive rearrangements and segregating when the between-donor standard deviation exceeded 5%. A statistical classification framework was built for diagnosing cytomegalovirus status from the catalog of TCR beta chain sequences. A later analysis assigned V and J genes by comparing TCR nucleotide sequences with IMGT/GENE-DB human TR gene sequences. A later analysis assigned CDR3 sequences and most-parsimonious VDJ recombination scenarios with the TCRdist pipeline. In a later analysis, every TCR beta chain was defined by the combination of its CDR3 amino acid sequence and its V-gene family, and reads without a unique V-gene family were dropped. As a way to deal with suspected cross-contamination and a sequencing artifact, a later analysis dropped 450 to 700 nucleotide sequences that were highly shared and had low generation probability. A later analysis calculated a clonal expansion index for each public chain from normalized within-repertoire ranks of inferred template counts. In a later analysis, generation probabilities were computed using a VDJ recombination model fitted to out-of-frame rearrangements, and the results were checked against IGoR. In a later analysis, hypergeometric tests were used to score TCR-TCR, TCR-HLA and TCR-CMV co-occurrence, with a repertoire-size bias correction applied to TCR pairs. In a later analysis, false discovery rates were estimated by permuting HLA or CMV assignments 20 times. In a later analysis, co-occurring TCRs were grouped with DBSCAN, and TCRdist sequence similarity was added when clustering was performed within HLA-allele-positive subsets. Co-occurrence clustering excluded repertoires with fewer than 30,000 or more than 120,000 public chains, plus five with anomalous nucleotide sharing. TCRdb's version of the immuneACCESS table is confined to in-frame rearrangements and falls short of the full clone set. An unresolved V gene accounts for under half of the shortfall where checked; the remainder is of unknown origin. V, J and clone size are those of that table, while D and trimming were read from the DNA. The sample contains 150,000 or so clones, around 10% of them found a single time. The top ten hold less than 2% of the sample.

This clone was seen a handful of times. Its antigen is still unknown. Qualities for individual bases were not recorded, and no much larger clone is one base off. This clonotype was sampled from a man aged 45 to 65 in good health and CMV-seronegative. The chain uses TRBV6-5 and TRBJ1-1; the D segment could be TRBD1, given 5 matching bases. Source material: PBMCs. The CDR3 corresponds to CASRNDRGTEAFF. The DNA reads as follows: TGTGCCAGCAGGAACGACAGAGGCACTGAAGCTTTCTTT.